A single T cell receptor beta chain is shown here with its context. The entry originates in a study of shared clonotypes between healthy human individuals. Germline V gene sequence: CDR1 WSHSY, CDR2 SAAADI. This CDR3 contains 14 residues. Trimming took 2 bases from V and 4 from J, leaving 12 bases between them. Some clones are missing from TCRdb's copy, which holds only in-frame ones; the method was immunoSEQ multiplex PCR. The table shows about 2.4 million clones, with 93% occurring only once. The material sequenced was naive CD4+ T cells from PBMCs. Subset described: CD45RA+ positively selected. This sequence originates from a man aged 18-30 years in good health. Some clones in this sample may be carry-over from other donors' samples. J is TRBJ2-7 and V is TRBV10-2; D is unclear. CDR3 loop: CASSETVILYEQYF. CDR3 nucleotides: TGCGCCAGCAGTGAGACCGTCATTCTTTACGAGCAGTACTTC.